A selection of T cell receptor beta chains follows, all from one sample in a study of shared clonotypes between healthy human individuals. Repertoires were generated with immunoSEQ multiplex PCR, while TCRdb's copy carries only in-frame clones and drops some. The table lists about 580,000 clones, about 98% of them singletons. The sequencing sample was made of naive CD8+ T cells sorted from blood. These receptors were collected from a man aged 30-40 years in good health. Each CDR3 is given with its conserved first and last residue. The D gene is left open where the match is weak. Size is omitted from some rows. Given values are once, few, many or a class for expanded clones.

j_call v_call clone_size d_call cdr3_aa cdr3_nt
TRBJ2-7 TRBV4-1 - TRBD1 CASSQEGRGLYEQYF TGCGCCAGCAGCCAAGAGGGCAGGGGGCTTTACGAGCAGTACTTC
TRBJ2-7 TRBV7-9 - - CVSGAGSSYEQYF TGTGTCTCGGGGGCGGGTAGCTCCTACGAGCAGTACTTC
TRBJ2-1 TRBV5-1 - TRBD2 CASSLAAGVLRNEQFF TGCGCCAGCAGCTTGGCGGCGGGAGTGTTGCGGAATGAGCAGTTCTTC
TRBJ2-1 TRBV10-3 - - CAISEEIGLNNEQFF TGTGCCATCAGTGAAGAGATTGGGTTAAACAATGAGCAGTTCTTC
TRBJ2-2 TRBV27 - - CASSFRNTGELFF TGTGCCAGCAGTTTCCGGAACACCGGGGAGCTGTTTTTT
TRBJ2-2 TRBV27 once TRBD2 CASTPPGGNPNTGELFF TGTGCCAGCACCCCCCCGGGGGGGAATCCTAACACCGGGGAGCTGTTTTTT
TRBJ2-3 TRBV7-3 - TRBD2 CASSSGTSGTDTQYF TGTGCCAGCAGCTCCGGGACTAGCGGCACAGATACGCAGTATTTT
TRBJ1-5 TRBV7-8 - TRBD1 CASSITGTENQPQHF TGTGCCAGCAGCATCACCGGGACAGAGAATCAGCCCCAGCATTTT
TRBJ2-3 TRBV7-9 - - CASSQGTDTQYF TGTGCCAGCAGTCAAGGGACAGATACGCAGTATTTT
TRBJ2-3 TRBV9 - TRBD1 CASSVGNRGGTDTQYF TGTGCCAGCAGCGTAGGTAACAGGGGTGGTACAGATACGCAGTATTTT
TRBJ1-2 TRBV6-5 - TRBD1 CASSYSTGAGYTF TGTGCCAGCAGTTACTCGACAGGGGCTGGCTACACCTTC
TRBJ2-3 TRBV5-1 - TRBD2 CASSLAGGLIRNTDTQYF TGCGCCAGCAGCTTAGCGGGAGGCCTCATTAGAAACACAGATACGCAGTATTTT
TRBJ2-5 TRBV6-5 - - CASRSPETQYF TGTGCCAGCAGATCTCCAGAGACCCAGTACTTC
TRBJ2-7 TRBV2 - - CASSTTVGPYEQYF TGTGCCAGCAGCACGACAGTGGGCCCCTACGAGCAGTACTTC
TRBJ2-5 TRBV20-1 - - CSGEKGTQYF TGCAGTGGGGAAAAGGGAACCCAGTACTTC
TRBJ1-2 TRBV27 - - CASSSRTEHLSGGYTF TGTGCCAGCAGTTCCCGGACAGAACACTTATCAGGTGGCTACACCTTC
TRBJ2-7 TRBV30 - - CAWRDERVPEQYF TGTGCCTGGAGAGACGAGCGGGTCCCGGAGCAGTACTTC
TRBJ1-2 TRBV14 - - CASSRQDSNYGYTF TGTGCCAGCAGCCGCCAGGACAGCAACTATGGCTACACCTTC
TRBJ2-2 TRBV9 - - CASSPLTGELFF TGTGCCAGCAGCCCCTTAACCGGGGAGCTGTTTTTT
TRBJ2-4 TRBV5-6 - - CASSSALAKNIQYF TGTGCCAGCAGCTCCGCCTTAGCCAAAAACATTCAGTACTTC
TRBJ2-1 TRBV28 - - CASSREDWWDEQFF TGTGCCAGCAGTAGAGAGGACTGGTGGGATGAGCAGTTCTTC
TRBJ2-1 TRBV27 - - CASSFSESSYNEQFF TGTGCCAGCAGTTTTAGCGAAAGCTCCTACAATGAGCAGTTCTTC
TRBJ2-1 TRBV27 - TRBD1 CASSLRTGVNIEQFF TGTGCCAGCAGTTTACGGACAGGGGTTAACATTGAGCAGTTCTTC
TRBJ1-2 TRBV7-6 - TRBD1 CASSSWTGDYGYTF TGTGCCAGCAGCAGTTGGACAGGGGACTATGGCTACACCTTC
TRBJ1-2 TRBV2 - - CASSWAPPAGYGYTF TGTGCCAGCAGTTGGGCCCCACCTGCGGGCTATGGCTACACCTTC
TRBJ2-1 TRBV18 - TRBD2 CASSSGTREQFF TGTGCCAGCTCGTCCGGGACTAGGGAGCAGTTCTTC
TRBJ2-1 TRBV5-6 - TRBD2 CASSLAASGSYGYVEQFF TGTGCCAGCAGCTTGGCCGCTAGCGGGAGTTATGGTTACGTTGAGCAGTTCTTC
TRBJ2-1 TRBV5-5 - - CASSWIGPYNEQFF TGTGCCAGCAGCTGGATTGGTCCCTACAATGAGCAGTTCTTC
TRBJ1-1 TRBV10-3 - - CAISESQHPYLEAFF TGTGCCATCAGTGAGTCGCAGCATCCGTACCTTGAAGCTTTCTTT
TRBJ2-1 TRBV27 - - CASSHGQNYNEQFF TGTGCCAGCAGTCATGGCCAGAACTACAATGAGCAGTTCTTC
TRBJ2-1 TRBV9 - TRBD2 CASSHHLGRVIAGSYNEQFF TGTGCCAGCAGCCACCATTTGGGCAGGGTCATAGCGGGGTCCTACAATGAGCAGTTCTTC
TRBJ2-3 TRBV6-5 - TRBD2 CASSYSTSGGTDTQYF TGTGCCAGCAGTTACTCGACTAGCGGGGGCACAGATACGCAGTATTTT
TRBJ2-7 TRBV7-9 - TRBD1 CASSFGTGGYF TGTGCCAGCAGCTTTGGGACAGGAGGGTACTTC
TRBJ1-5 TRBV28 - - CASSSGTTAYQPQHF TGTGCCAGCAGTTCCGGGACTACGGCATATCAGCCCCAGCATTTT
TRBJ2-2 TRBV6-1 - - CASRAGSGELFF TGTGCCAGCAGGGCAGGGTCCGGGGAGCTGTTTTTT
TRBJ2-7 TRBV7-9 - TRBD2 CASSSTSGRIHEQYF TGTGCCAGCAGCTCCACTAGCGGGAGAATCCACGAGCAGTACTTC
TRBJ2-2 TRBV4-1 - - CASSHPDFPTGELFF TGCGCCAGCAGCCATCCCGACTTTCCCACCGGGGAGCTGTTTTTT
TRBJ1-2 TRBV28 - - CASSFRKPYGYTF TGTGCCAGCAGTTTCCGTAAGCCATATGGCTACACCTTC
TRBJ2-3 TRBV23-1 - - CASSLSYRIRDTQYF TGCGCCAGCAGTCTTAGCTATCGAATCAGAGATACGCAGTATTTT
TRBJ2-1 TRBV11-3 - TRBD2 CASSSGGRIYNEQFF TGTGCCAGCAGCTCGGGCGGGAGAATTTACAATGAGCAGTTCTTC
TRBJ2-1 TRBV27 - TRBD2 CASSLTSGPLQFF TGTGCCAGCAGTTTGACTAGCGGACCCTTGCAGTTCTTC
TRBJ2-7 TRBV7-9 once - CASGEGASYEQYF TGTGCCAGCGGGGAAGGGGCGTCCTACGAGCAGTACTTC
TRBJ1-1 TRBV19 - - CASSFSGSTNTEAFF TGTGCCAGTAGTTTCTCAGGGAGTACCAACACTGAAGCTTTCTTT
TRBJ2-5 TRBV27 - TRBD2 CASSLGRERAQYF TGTGCCAGCAGTTTAGGGAGGGAGAGGGCCCAGTACTTC
TRBJ1-4 TRBV5-1 - TRBD1 CASLFRDRGPTNEKLFF TGCGCCAGCCTCTTCCGGGACAGGGGACCAACTAATGAAAAACTGTTTTTT
TRBJ1-5 TRBV6-1 - TRBD1 CASSERRTGGFQPQHF TGTGCCAGCAGTGAAAGAAGGACAGGGGGCTTTCAGCCCCAGCATTTT
TRBJ2-7 TRBV18 - TRBD1 CASSPGQGAYEQYF TGTGCCAGCTCACCAGGGCAGGGGGCCTACGAGCAGTACTTC
TRBJ2-1 TRBV10-2 - TRBD1 CASSVGETGTSYNEQFF TGCGCCAGCAGTGTAGGGGAGACAGGGACCTCCTACAATGAGCAGTTCTTC
TRBJ1-5 TRBV6-4 - - CASPLEGGVSNQPQHF TGTGCCAGCCCCCTGGAGGGAGGGGTTAGCAATCAGCCCCAGCATTTT
TRBJ2-1 TRBV11-2 - - CASSLSSGTDYNEQFF TGTGCCAGCAGCTTATCGTCCGGGACGGACTACAATGAGCAGTTCTTC
TRBJ2-7 TRBV7-9 once - CASSLDRPPYEQYF TGTGCCAGCAGCCTCGACAGGCCACCCTACGAGCAGTACTTC